These T cell receptor beta chains were read from a single sample in a study of OX40 agonist ivuxolimab in advanced cancers. Some clones are missing from TCRdb's copy, which holds only in-frame ones; the method was immunoSEQ multiplex PCR. The table records around 67,000 clones, approximately 80% of them present only once. The specimen comprised CD4+ or CD8+ T cells sorted from blood, sampled in a trial of the OX40 agonist ivuxolimab. These receptors were collected from an adult with an advanced solid tumor such as melanoma, head and neck, liver or kidney cancer. Each CDR3 is given with its conserved first and last residue. D genes are given only for firm matches. Clone size is stated in some rows and not others, as once, few, many or a class when expanded.

J: TRBJ1-1; D: NA; size: NA; V: TRBV14; CDR3: CASSRGMNTEAFF; DNA: TGTGCCAGCAGCCGAGGGATGAACACTGAAGCTTTCTTT
J: TRBJ1-6; D: NA; size: NA; V: TRBV6-6; CDR3: CAGATEGYSPLHF; DNA: TGTGCCGGGGCGACAGAGGGTTATTCACCCCTCCACTTT
J: TRBJ2-2; D: NA; size: NA; V: TRBV9; CDR3: CASSVEPTGELFF; DNA: TGTGCCAGCAGCGTAGAGCCTACCGGGGAGCTGTTTTTT
J: TRBJ1-5; D: NA; size: NA; V: TRBV2; CDR3: CASRGRGHQPQHF; DNA: TGTGCCAGCAGAGGGAGAGGGCATCAGCCCCAGCATTTT
J: TRBJ2-7; D: TRBD1; size: NA; V: TRBV4-2; CDR3: CASSRTGTASYEQYF; DNA: TGTGCCAGCAGCCGGACCGGGACAGCCTCCTACGAGCAGTACTTC
J: TRBJ1-6; D: NA; size: NA; V: TRBV19; CDR3: CASSRRNNSPLHF; DNA: TGTGCCAGTAGCAGACGGAATAATTCACCCCTCCACTTT
J: TRBJ1-1; D: NA; size: few; V: TRBV2; CDR3: CASSEETGNTEAFF; DNA: TGTGCCAGCAGTGAAGAGACAGGGAACACTGAAGCTTTCTTT
J: TRBJ2-3; D: TRBD2; size: NA; V: TRBV2; CDR3: CASSEVWLAGADTQYF; DNA: TGTGCCAGCAGTGAGGTGTGGCTAGCGGGAGCAGATACGCAGTATTTT
J: TRBJ2-2; D: NA; size: NA; V: TRBV9; CDR3: CASSVSSSATGTGELFF; DNA: TGTGCCAGCAGCGTATCCTCGAGTGCAACGGGCACCGGGGAGCTGTTTTTT
J: TRBJ1-4; D: TRBD1; size: NA; V: TRBV6-5; CDR3: CANPDDRGCEKLFF; DNA: TGTGCCAATCCCGATGACAGGGGGTGTGAAAAACTGTTTTTT
J: TRBJ2-3; D: NA; size: NA; V: TRBV6-1; CDR3: CASGQYTDTQYF; DNA: TGTGCCAGTGGACAGTACACAGATACGCAGTATTTT
J: TRBJ1-6; D: NA; size: NA; V: TRBV27; CDR3: CASSSFRVNNSPLHF; DNA: TGTGCCAGCAGTTCATTCAGGGTAAATAATTCACCCCTCCACTTT
J: TRBJ2-7; D: NA; size: NA; V: TRBV18; CDR3: CASSPLKGYEQYF; DNA: TGTGCCAGCTCACCATTGAAGGGGTACGAGCAGTACTTC
J: TRBJ2-7; D: TRBD1; size: few; V: TRBV2; CDR3: CASTGGFYEQYF; DNA: TGTGCCAGCACAGGGGGCTTCTACGAGCAGTACTTC
J: TRBJ1-1; D: TRBD1; size: NA; V: TRBV4-2; CDR3: CASSRDRGVTEAFF; DNA: TGTGCCAGCAGCCGGGACAGGGGGGTCACTGAAGCTTTCTTT
J: TRBJ2-3; D: TRBD2; size: NA; V: TRBV5-1; CDR3: CASSPGTTGDTQYF; DNA: TGCGCCAGCAGCCCCGGGACTACCGGGGATACGCAGTATTTT
J: TRBJ2-7; D: NA; size: once; V: TRBV5-8; CDR3: CASSFPGTRSYEQYF; DNA: TGTGCCAGCAGCTTTCCCGGGACACGCTCCTACGAGCAGTACTTC
J: TRBJ2-1; D: TRBD2; size: NA; V: TRBV2; CDR3: CASTLAGGGSSYNEQFF; DNA: TGTGCCAGCACTCTAGCGGGAGGGGGGAGCTCCTACAATGAGCAGTTCTTC
J: TRBJ1-1; D: TRBD1; size: NA; V: TRBV10-1; CDR3: CASSGDRGFAEAFF; DNA: TGCGCCAGCAGTGGGGACAGGGGTTTCGCTGAAGCTTTCTTT
J: TRBJ2-1; D: NA; size: NA; V: TRBV6-6; CDR3: CASKESSYNEQFF; DNA: TGTGCCAGCAAGGAGAGCTCCTACAATGAGCAGTTCTTC
J: TRBJ2-4; D: TRBD2; size: NA; V: TRBV9; CDR3: CASSVGSLAGKENIQYF; DNA: TGTGCCAGCAGCGTAGGAAGTTTAGCGGGGAAGGAAAACATTCAGTACTTC
J: TRBJ1-2; D: TRBD1; size: once; V: TRBV19; CDR3: CASRRQGIDGYTF; DNA: TGTGCCAGTAGACGACAGGGGATAGATGGCTACACCTTC
J: TRBJ1-1; D: NA; size: once; V: TRBV29-1; CDR3: CSVGGTRNTEAFF; DNA: TGCAGCGTTGGAGGGACAAGAAACACTGAAGCTTTCTTT
J: TRBJ1-2; D: NA; size: NA; V: TRBV20-1; CDR3: CSASPRGGYTF; DNA: TGCAGTGCCAGTCCACGGGGGGGCTACACCTTC
J: TRBJ1-2; D: TRBD1; size: few; V: TRBV6-1; CDR3: CASFEPPTGRDGYTF; DNA: TGTGCCAGCTTCGAACCCCCGACAGGGAGGGATGGCTACACCTTC
J: TRBJ2-6; D: TRBD2; size: NA; V: TRBV4-1; CDR3: CASSHPPGLARTSGANVLTF; DNA: TGCGCCAGCAGCCATCCACCGGGACTAGCGAGAACGTCTGGGGCCAACGTCCTGACTTTC
J: TRBJ2-2; D: TRBD2; size: few; V: TRBV19; CDR3: CASSIPTSGPGELFF; DNA: TGTGCCAGTAGTATCCCCACTAGCGGGCCCGGGGAGCTGTTTTTT